One sample yielded the 22 T cell receptor beta chains listed below, sequenced in a study of cytomegalovirus exposure and HLA in healthy donors. Researchers ran the PCR with 60 Vbeta and 13 Jbeta primers. Repertoires were generated with immunoSEQ multiplex PCR, while TCRdb's copy carries only in-frame clones and drops some. The data contain 110,000 to 150,000 clones, around four fifths of them singletons. What was sequenced was PBMCs. The source is a male donor in good health and CMV-seronegative.

The chain combines TRBV19 with TRBJ2-7; 7 positions match TRBD1. With V trimmed by 5 bases and J by 4 bases, 8 bases remained unmatched. The germline CDR1 and CDR2 sequences are LNHDA and SQIVND (reference sequence). The CDR3 consists of 14 residues. The CDR3 DNA sequence: TGTGCCAGTAGTCCCGGGGTCAGGGGGTACGAGCAGTACTTC. Residues: CASSPGVRGYEQYF.

This rearrangement joins TRBV29-1 to TRBJ2-1, with TRBD1 identical over 10 bases. Per the germline V gene, CDR1 is SQVTM and CDR2 is ANQGSEA. CDR3 length equals 13 residues. The V and J ends lost 6 bases and 8 bases, in that order; junction bases with no gene match: 7. The chain's CDR3 is CSVGADRGDEQFF. CDR3 sequence (DNA): TGCAGCGTGGGGGCGGACAGGGGGGATGAGCAGTTCTTC.

The chain combines TRBV4-3 with TRBJ2-7; D may be TRBD2 (6 bases). Trimming left V 0 bases short and J 3 bases short, with 18 bases between. CDR3 length equals 17 residues. Germline lookup yields CDR1 LGHNA and CDR2 YSLEER. CDR3 in amino acids: CASSQESSGPLIYEQYF. The DNA of the CDR3 is TGCGCCAGCAGCCAAGAGTCGAGCGGGCCTCTGATCTACGAGCAGTACTTC.

This chain uses TRBV15 with TRBJ1-1; D is perhaps TRBD1 (5 bases). The ends were cut back, 4 bases at V and 4 bases at J, with 16 bases in the middle. The CDR3 contains 15 residues. The V gene's germline CDR1 is LNHNV and CDR2 YYDKDF (reference sequence). CDR3 nucleotides: TGTGCCACCAGCAAGGCTCGGTCGGGGGGCACTGAAGCTTTCTTT. The encoded protein is CATSKARSGGTEAFF. Looking up the rest from reference TRBV15 and TRBJ1-1 gives the full variable domain: DAMVIQNPRYQVTQFGKPVTLSCSQTLNHNVMYWYQQKSSQAPKLLFHYYDKDFNNEADTPDNFQSRRPNTSFCFLDIRSPGLGDTAMYLCATSKARSGGTEAFFGQGTRLTVV.

The gene calls are TRBV5-8 and TRBJ2-3; 8 nucleotides agree with TRBD1. The germline gives CDR1 SGHTS, CDR2 YDEGEE. This CDR3 is 19 amino acids long. J lost 0 bases, V lost 0 bases, and 12 bases had no gene match. The CDR3 reads CASSLDWGRGLTSTDTQYF. The CDR3 DNA follows: TGTGCCAGCAGCTTGGATTGGGGCAGGGGGCTTACTAGCACAGATACGCAGTATTTT.

The chain links TRBV19 to TRBJ1-2; D is perhaps TRBD1 (5 bases). Trimming pared 3 bases from V and 4 bases from J, leaving 15 bases between. The CDR3 covers 15 residues. Germline CDR1 LNHDA, CDR2 SQIVND (reference sequence). CDR3: CASSIDSGLGYGYTF. CDR3 sequence (DNA): TGTGCCAGTAGTATCGATTCAGGGCTTGGCTATGGCTACACCTTC. Supplemented by reference TRBV19 and TRBJ1-2, the full variable domain reads DGGITQSPKYLFRKEGQNVTLSCEQNLNHDAMYWYRQDPGQGLRLIYYSQIVNDFQKGDIAEGYSVSREKKESFPLTVTSAQKNPTAFYLCASSIDSGLGYGYTFGSGTRLTVV.

In its sample, this clone was seen once. The rearrangement links TRBV11-1 to TRBJ2-7; tentative D call: TRBD2 (6 bases). The CDR3 is 17 residues long. Germline V gives CDR1 SGHAT, CDR2 FQDESV (reference sequence). V lost 0 bases to trimming and J lost 3 bases, with 18 bases between them. The CDR3 DNA reads TGTGCCAGCAGCTTAGCGGGCCCCGGGAGTTTTGGCTACGAGCAGTACTTC. Its protein product is CASSLAGPGSFGYEQYF.

The chain combines TRBV7-2 with TRBJ2-7; 7 bases map to TRBD1. CDR1 and CDR2 from the germline V gene are SGHTA and FQGNSA. V lost 1 base, J lost 4 bases, and 7 bases stayed unmatched. The CDR3 consists of 15 residues. CDR3 residues: CASSLDLGQLYEQYF. The CDR3 coding sequence is TGTGCCAGCAGCTTAGATCTGGGACAGTTATACGAGCAGTACTTC.

This rearrangement joins TRBV27 to TRBJ1-5; possibly TRBD1 for D (5 bases). CDR3 length equals 15 residues. CDR1 and CDR2 from the germline V gene are MNHEY and SMNVEV (reference sequence). V lost 2 bases, J lost 3 bases, and 11 bases lay in between. Here the CDR3 reads CASSLGAADNQPQHF. CDR3 sequence (DNA): TGTGCCAGCAGTTTAGGGGCAGCAGACAATCAGCCCCAGCATTTT.

This clone appeared a single time. V usage is TRBV7-9 and J usage is TRBJ2-1; maybe TRBD2 (6 bases). With 10 bases removed from V and 14 bases from J, the gap between germline ends came to 27 bases. The CDR3 is made up of 14 amino acids. CDR1 and CDR2 from the germline V gene are SEHNR and FQNEAQ (reference sequence). The CDR3 loop is CAIPRLGSSATEFF. The CDR3 DNA reads TGTGCCATCCCCCGACTAGGATCCTCGGCTACGGAGTTCTTC.

V gene TRBV5-1 combines with J gene TRBJ2-5; 10 bases fit TRBD2. The CDR3 loop spans 15 amino acids. V lost 1 base, J lost 3 bases, and 3 bases stayed unmatched. The germline gives CDR1 SGHRS, CDR2 YFSETQ. In DNA, the CDR3 is TGCGCCAGCAGCTTGATTCTAGCGGGGGAAGAGACCCAGTACTTC. Amino acid sequence: CASSLILAGEETQYF.

The chain joins TRBV28 to TRBJ1-2; D unclear. Germline lookup yields CDR1 MDHEN and CDR2 SYDVKM. The CDR3 contains 12 residues. The ends were cut back, 3 bases at V and 8 bases at J, with 10 bases in the middle. CDR3: CASSFGGLGYTF. The CDR3 region has the DNA TGTGCCAGCAGTTTCGGAGGGTTAGGCTACACCTTC.

Only a few counts were recorded for this clone. This chain uses TRBV6-5 with TRBJ1-6; D is possibly TRBD1 (6 bases). The CDR3 covers 14 residues. CDR1 MNHEY and CDR2 SVGAGI come from the germline V gene. Trimming cost V 5 bases and J 10 bases, with 15 bases left between them. CDR3 bases: TGTGCCAGCAGTGAAACGGGGGGCTCGTCACCCCTCCACTTT. This gives the protein CASSETGGSSPLHF.

Concerning this clone itself: This CDR3 is also generated by other DNA sequences in the sample. V and J are TRBV9 and TRBJ2-5, with D maybe TRBD2 (6 bases). The CDR3 contains 14 residues. Per germline, CDR1 SGDLS and CDR2 YYNGEE. Trimming removed 0 bases at V and 4 bases at J, with 10 bases between. The chain's CDR3 is CASSVGSGGETQYF. In DNA form, the CDR3 reads TGTGCCAGCAGCGTAGGGTCCGGGGGAGAGACCCAGTACTTC.

V and J are TRBV5-8 and TRBJ2-2, with D maybe TRBD2 (5 bases). The CDR3 has 15 residues. The V end was cut by 3 bases, the J end by 4 bases, with 13 bases between. Germline values: CDR1 SGHTS, CDR2 YDEGEE. This CDR3 is CASSYILGSTGELFF. The CDR3, as DNA: TGTGCCAGCAGCTATATTCTAGGGAGCACCGGGGAGCTGTTTTTT.

The V call is TRBV5-6, the J call TRBJ2-7; D is possibly TRBD1 (6 bases). From germline, CDR1 is SGHDT and CDR2 YYEEEE. Trimming removed 4 bases at V and 2 bases at J, with 16 bases between. The CDR3 runs to 15 residues. CDR3 sequence: CASSGSGELTYEQYF. The CDR3, as DNA: TGTGCCAGCAGCGGCTCAGGGGAACTAACCTACGAGCAGTACTTC.

This clone has a single count. The V gene is TRBV6-6, the J gene TRBJ2-7; D remains unclear. The CDR3 runs 14 residues. Trimming pared 6 bases from V and 2 bases from J, leaving 14 bases between. Germline V gene data show CDR1 as MNHNY and CDR2 as SVGAGI (reference sequence). The CDR3 DNA is TGTGCCAGCAGGGTTGGAGCGCACACCTACGAGCAGTACTTC. It translates to CASRVGAHTYEQYF.

The chain combines TRBV13 with TRBJ2-7, with TRBD2 identical over 9 bases. Trimming removed 5 bases from V and 5 bases from J; junction bases left unmatched: 10. The CDR3 loop spans 15 amino acids. Looked up from germline, CDR1 is PRHDT and CDR2 is FYEKMQ (reference sequence). This CDR3 is CASSVLAGNDHEQYF. The CDR3 DNA follows: TGTGCCAGCAGCGTTCTAGCGGGAAACGACCACGAGCAGTACTTC.

V gene TRBV2 combines with J gene TRBJ1-2, with D tentatively TRBD1 (5 bases). V shed 2 bases and J shed 3 bases, with 19 bases lying between them. The CDR3 is made up of 17 amino acids. CDR1 is SNHLY and CDR2 is FYNNEI in the germline V gene. Written as DNA, the CDR3 is TGTGCCAGCAGTGAAAGGTTAGGACGCAGGGTAGACTATGGCTACACCTTC. This sequence encodes CASSERLGRRVDYGYTF.

V gene TRBV19 combines with J gene TRBJ1-6; D may be TRBD1 (6 bases). The V gene's germline CDR1 is LNHDA and CDR2 SQIVND (reference sequence). This CDR3 has 15 residues. V was cut by 6 bases and J by 3 bases, with 12 bases left in between. The CDR3, as DNA: TGTGCCAGTAGGGGGACAAATAGCTATAATTCACCCCTCCACTTT. Protein product: CASRGTNSYNSPLHF.

The rearrangement links TRBV5-1 to TRBJ1-6, with a weak D call TRBD1 (6 bases). Per the germline V gene, CDR1 is SGHRS and CDR2 is YFSETQ. The CDR3 sequence is 15 residues long. Trimming removed 2 bases from V and 7 bases from J, with 13 bases in between. CDR3 protein: CASSFENRANSPLHF. The DNA of the CDR3 is TGCGCCAGCAGCTTTGAAAACAGGGCAAATTCACCCCTCCACTTT.

This chain's CDR3 is CASSDDRGWANTGELFF. CDR3 coding DNA: TGTGCCAGCAGCGACGACAGGGGTTGGGCGAACACCGGGGAGCTGTTTTTT. This chain connects TRBV7-9 to TRBJ2-2; 8 nucleotides line up with TRBD1. Germline V gene lookup returns CDR1 SEHNR and CDR2 FQNEAQ (reference sequence). CDR3 size: 17 residues. V shed 5 bases, J shed 0 bases, and the junction held 8 bases outside the gene matches.